These T cell receptor beta chains were read from a single sample in a study of graft-versus-host responses after intestinal transplantation. For these receptors, no antigen is known. The repertoire was sequenced with immunoSEQ multiplex PCR; TCRdb's copy has only in-frame clones and lacks some. Here the sample spans over 90,000 clones, roughly nine tenths being singletons. Sequenced material: unstimulated CD8+ T cells sorted from spleen or lymph node cells, taken before intestinal transplant. The receptors originated from a human donor who received an intestinal transplant. CDR3s include the opening cysteine and the closing phenylalanine or tryptophan. D genes are given only for firm matches. Rows may omit the clone size; those that give it use once, few, many or a size class.

V gene: TRBV4-1
clone size: few
J gene: TRBJ1-2
D gene: -
CDR3 DNA: TGCGCCAGCAGCCAAGAGTCCGGGATTAACTATGGCTACACCTTC
CDR3 protein: CASSQESGINYGYTF

V gene: TRBV29-1
clone size: -
J gene: TRBJ1-2
D gene: TRBD1
CDR3 DNA: TGCAGCGTTGTCGACAGGGACTATGGCTACACCTTC
CDR3 protein: CSVVDRDYGYTF

V gene: TRBV9
clone size: -
J gene: TRBJ2-7
D gene: -
CDR3 DNA: TGTGCCAGCAGCGGCAGGGAAGGCGAGCAGTACTTC
CDR3 protein: CASSGREGEQYF

V gene: TRBV30
clone size: -
J gene: TRBJ1-2
D gene: -
CDR3 DNA: TGTGCCTGGAGTGTGGGAGGGGGCTATGGCTACACCTTC
CDR3 protein: CAWSVGGGYGYTF

V gene: TRBV29-1
clone size: -
J gene: TRBJ2-1
D gene: -
CDR3 DNA: TGCAGCGTTGAGAAGAGCTACAATGAGCAGTTCTTC
CDR3 protein: CSVEKSYNEQFF

V gene: TRBV2
clone size: -
J gene: TRBJ2-1
D gene: TRBD2
CDR3 DNA: TGTGCCAGCATGGCTAGCGGGAGCTATGAGCAGTTCTTC
CDR3 protein: CASMASGSYEQFF

V gene: TRBV7-9
clone size: -
J gene: TRBJ1-2
D gene: TRBD1
CDR3 DNA: TGTGCCAGCAGCTTAGGGACAGGGGACTATGGCTACACCTTC
CDR3 protein: CASSLGTGDYGYTF

V gene: TRBV5-1
clone size: -
J gene: TRBJ2-7
D gene: TRBD2
CDR3 DNA: TGCGCCAGCAGCTTGGTCGCGGGAGACGAGCAGTACTTC
CDR3 protein: CASSLVAGDEQYF

V gene: TRBV30
clone size: -
J gene: TRBJ1-1
D gene: TRBD1
CDR3 DNA: TGTGCCTGGAGCCCTGGACAGGGTGACACTGAAGCTTTCTTT
CDR3 protein: CAWSPGQGDTEAFF

V gene: TRBV4-1
clone size: -
J gene: TRBJ1-1
D gene: -
CDR3 DNA: TGCGCCAGCAGCCAAGATCGGGGGTGGACTGAAGCTTTCTTT
CDR3 protein: CASSQDRGWTEAFF

V gene: TRBV6-1
clone size: -
J gene: TRBJ2-1
D gene: TRBD2
CDR3 DNA: TGTGCCAGCAGTGAAGCAGGACTAGCGGTCTACAATGAGCAGTTCTTC
CDR3 protein: CASSEAGLAVYNEQFF

V gene: TRBV7-6
clone size: -
J gene: TRBJ1-1
D gene: TRBD1
CDR3 DNA: TGTGCCAGCAGCCCTTACGGGACAGGGAACACTGAAGCTTTCTTT
CDR3 protein: CASSPYGTGNTEAFF

V gene: TRBV5-1
clone size: -
J gene: TRBJ2-7
D gene: -
CDR3 DNA: TGCGCCAGCAGCAGGGGCTACGAGCAGTACTTC
CDR3 protein: CASSRGYEQYF

V gene: TRBV10-3
clone size: -
J gene: TRBJ2-7
D gene: TRBD1
CDR3 DNA: TGTGCCATCGGGGGGGGACAGGGAGCCTACGAGCAGTACTTC
CDR3 protein: CAIGGGQGAYEQYF

V gene: TRBV6-5
clone size: -
J gene: TRBJ2-1
D gene: TRBD2
CDR3 DNA: TGTGCCAGCAGTTTGACTAGCGGGGGGTACAATGAGCAGTTCTTC
CDR3 protein: CASSLTSGGYNEQFF

V gene: TRBV10-3
clone size: -
J gene: TRBJ2-7
D gene: TRBD1
CDR3 DNA: TGTGCCATCACGGGACAGAACTCCTACGAGCAGTACTTC
CDR3 protein: CAITGQNSYEQYF

V gene: TRBV10-2
clone size: -
J gene: TRBJ2-7
D gene: -
CDR3 DNA: TGCGCCAGCAGTGAGTTTAGCGGCGAGCAGTACTTC
CDR3 protein: CASSEFSGEQYF

V gene: TRBV10-2
clone size: -
J gene: TRBJ2-2
D gene: -
CDR3 DNA: TGCGCCAGCAGTGAGTCAAGGGGGACCGGGGAGCTGTTTTTT
CDR3 protein: CASSESRGTGELFF

V gene: TRBV9
clone size: -
J gene: TRBJ1-2
D gene: TRBD1
CDR3 DNA: TGTGCCAGCAGCGCCGGACAGGGGGCGGATGGCTACACCTTC
CDR3 protein: CASSAGQGADGYTF

V gene: TRBV5-4
clone size: -
J gene: TRBJ2-7
D gene: -
CDR3 DNA: TGTGCCAGCAGCTTGACAGGGTTCGGCGCCTACGAGCAGTACTTC
CDR3 protein: CASSLTGFGAYEQYF

V gene: TRBV4-3
clone size: -
J gene: TRBJ1-4
D gene: TRBD1
CDR3 DNA: TGCGCCAGCAGCCAAGAACAGGGGGCGGAATTTGAAAAACTGTTTTTT
CDR3 protein: CASSQEQGAEFEKLFF

V gene: TRBV6-5
clone size: -
J gene: TRBJ2-3
D gene: -
CDR3 DNA: TGTGCCAGCAGTTACTCGAGCCCAGGAGATACGCAGTATTTT
CDR3 protein: CASSYSSPGDTQYF

V gene: TRBV5-6
clone size: once
J gene: TRBJ2-5
D gene: TRBD1
CDR3 DNA: TGTGCCAGCAGCTTGGAGGACAGGGAACAAGAGACCCAGTACTTC
CDR3 protein: CASSLEDREQETQYF

V gene: TRBV5-6
clone size: few
J gene: TRBJ2-6
D gene: -
CDR3 DNA: TGTGCCAGCAGCTCCGGTTTAGCCGGGGCCAACGTCCTGACTTTC
CDR3 protein: CASSSGLAGANVLTF